The 29 T cell receptor beta chains below come from one sample, sequenced in a study of blood T cell repertoires in COVID-19 (dated by TCRdb to between 2020 and 2021). The method behind the library was the immunoSEQ multiplex PCR assay. The immuneACCESS repertoire file appears here via TCRdb, limited to in-frame rearrangements. These files lack a portion of the clones; in checked studies, under half of the deficit traces to unresolved V genes, and the cause of the others is not known. In all, the sample holds about 25,000 clones, and approximately 90% of those were seen once. 8% to 10% of the sample belongs to the ten largest clones. Sequencing used peripheral blood. The receptors derive from a human donor with active COVID-19. The donor label of this sample is uncertain.

The CDR3 protein is CASSPLQAVGSGANVLTF. For the CDR3, the DNA is TGTGCCAGCTCCCCATTACAGGCGGTGGGCTCTGGGGCCAACGTCCTGACTTTC. The V call is TRBV18, the J call TRBJ2-6, with a weak D call TRBD1 (5 bases). The CDR3 loop spans 18 amino acids. The ends were cut back, 6 bases at V and 0 bases at J, with 18 bases in the middle. CDR1 KGHSH and CDR2 LQKENI come from the germline V gene.

The chain links TRBV6-5 to TRBJ1-2; D not certain. The CDR3 is 13 residues long. The V and J ends lost 4 bases and 5 bases respectively, with 11 bases between them. Per the germline V gene, CDR1 is MNHEY and CDR2 is SVGAGI. The CDR3 DNA sequence: TGTGCCAGCAGTTCTCTCTCTATGTATGGCTACACCTTC. It specifies CASSSLSMYGYTF.

The V call is TRBV6-2 or TRBV6-3, the J call TRBJ2-7, with TRBD2 identical over 10 bases. This CDR3 comprises 15 residues. V was pared by 5 bases and J by 3 bases, with 7 bases of the junction left unmatched. Germline values: CDR1 MNHEY, CDR2 SVGEGT. The CDR3 bases are TGTGCCAGCAGTCGCTCTAGCGGGAGCTACTACGAGCAGTACTTC. Amino acids: CASSRSSGSYYEQYF.

The chain recombines TRBV10-3 with TRBJ2-1, with TRBD2 identical over 7 bases. Germline CDR1 and CDR2: ENHRY and SYGVKD. The CDR3 has 14 amino acids. The ends lost 3 bases at V and 7 bases at J; junction bases unmatched: 6. CDR3 sequence (DNA): TGTGCCATCAGTGAAGTCGGGAGGCCGAATGAGCAGTTCTTC. As protein: CAISEVGRPNEQFF.

This clone was detected only a few times. The chain couples TRBV28 to TRBJ1-2, with D perhaps TRBD1 (6 bases). Trimming left V 8 bases short and J 2 bases short, with 9 bases between. This CDR3 region has 12 residues. Germline CDR1 MDHEN, CDR2 SYDVKM. The CDR3 reads CASAGQNYGYTF. The DNA for the CDR3 is TGTGCCAGCGCCGGACAGAACTATGGCTACACCTTC.

This chain joins TRBV6-6 and TRBJ1-3, with D possibly TRBD1 on 6 matching bases. The CDR3 spans 15 residues. CDR1 and CDR2 (germline): MNHNY, SVGAGI (reference sequence). Trimming took off 6 bases at V and 8 bases at J, with 20 bases between the two ends. The CDR3 bases are TGTGCCAGCAGGCCTACAGGGTCCGTGGTAGACACCATATATTTT. It encodes CASRPTGSVVDTIYF.

This clone was seen a single time. One junction end does not reproduce the germline sequence, and a read error may be involved. CDR3 sequence: CASSFDRVKTEAFF. DNA for the CDR3: TGCGCCAGCAGCTTTGACAGGGTGAAGACTGAAGCTTTCTTT. V usage is TRBV5-1 and J usage is TRBJ1-1; 7 bases align to TRBD1. The CDR3 runs to 14 residues. Per germline, CDR1 SGHRS and CDR2 YFSETQ.

The gene calls are TRBV12-3 or TRBV12-4 and TRBJ1-1, with D possibly being TRBD1 (6 bases). V lost 5 bases and J lost 6, with 10 bases in between. The CDR3 length is 12 residues. The CDR3 region is CASSLDRPEAFF. Written as DNA, the CDR3 is TGTGCCAGCAGTCTCGACAGGCCTGAAGCTTTCTTT.

The rearrangement uses TRBV27 and TRBJ2-7; 9 bases align to TRBD2. J was trimmed by 1 base and V by 4 bases; bases with no gene match: 8. Per germline, CDR1 MNHEY and CDR2 SMNVEV (reference sequence). This CDR3 is 16 amino acids long. The CDR3 spells CASSWDSGSRSYEQYF. The CDR3 DNA follows: TGTGCCAGCAGTTGGGATAGCGGGAGCAGGTCCTACGAGCAGTACTTC.

This clone was found once. The V and J genes are TRBV12-3 or TRBV12-4 and TRBJ1-2; D perhaps matches TRBD1 (5 bases). The CDR3 covers 12 residues. Trimming took 4 bases from V and 7 from J, leaving 10 bases between them. This chain's CDR3 is CASSSGVFGYTF. The CDR3 nucleotides are TGTGCCAGCAGTTCGGGGGTGTTTGGCTACACCTTC.

The V and J genes are TRBV7-9 and TRBJ1-3; no definite D call. This CDR3 has 17 amino acids. Trimming left V 7 bases short and J 0 bases short, with 19 bases between. The V gene's germline CDR1 is SEHNR and CDR2 FQNEAQ (reference sequence). CDR3 residues: CASTILGKAFSGNTIYF. CDR3 sequence (DNA): TGTGCCAGCACAATTTTGGGCAAGGCTTTCTCTGGAAACACCATATATTTT. The full variable domain, completed using reference TRBV7-9 and TRBJ1-3, is DTGVSQNPRHKITKRGQNVTFRCDPISEHNRLYWYRQTLGQGPEFLTYFQNEAQLEKSRLLSDRFSAERPKGSFSTLEIQRTEQGDSAMYLCASTILGKAFSGNTIYFGEGSWLTVV.

The chain joins TRBV2 to TRBJ1-4; TRBD1 matches 7 bases. V shed 8 bases, J shed 0 bases, and the junction held 6 bases outside the gene matches. Germline CDR1 is SNHLY and CDR2 is FYNNEI. The CDR3 extends over 15 amino acids. The DNA of the CDR3 is TGTGCCAGCGGGACAGCGCCTGCAACTAATGAAAAACTGTTTTTT. The encoded protein is CASGTAPATNEKLFF. Filled out from reference TRBV2 and TRBJ1-4, the complete variable domain reads EPEVTQTPSHQVTQMGQEVILRCVPISNHLYFYWYRQILGQKVEFLVSFYNNEISEKSEIFDDQFSVERPDGSNFTLKIRSTKLEDSAMYFCASGTAPATNEKLFFGSGTQLSVL.

This chain joins TRBV11-3 and TRBJ2-3; D possibly corresponds to TRBD1 (5 bases). V lost 2 bases and J lost 0, with 15 bases in between. This CDR3 spans 17 amino acids. CDR1 is SGHNT, CDR2 YENEEA, per germline. The CDR3: CASSLTRTSTSTDTQYF. The DNA of the CDR3 is TGTGCCAGCAGCTTAACTCGGACATCCACTAGCACAGATACGCAGTATTTT.

The rearrangement links TRBV28 to TRBJ2-2, with 8 bases aligning to TRBD2. The germline CDR1 and CDR2 sequences are MDHEN and SYDVKM. The CDR3 has 16 residues. Losses at the gene ends were 5 bases for V and 7 bases for J; bases not matched to a gene: 12. As DNA, the CDR3 is TGTGCCAGCAGTGAGGCCGGGGCGGGAGGAGGCGGGGAGCTGTTTTTT. Its translation: CASSEAGAGGGGELFF.

The CDR3 DNA follows: TGTGCCAGCAGCTTAGACGGGACAGTCAATCAGCCCCAGCATTTT. It yields the protein CASSLDGTVNQPQHF. The chain combines TRBV7-9 with TRBJ1-5, with 7 bases fitting TRBD1. The CDR3 runs 15 residues. Germline trimming cut 1 base from V and 3 bases from J; bases unmatched to any gene: 3. Looked up from germline, CDR1 is SEHNR and CDR2 is FQNEAQ (reference sequence).

The V gene is TRBV6-5, the J gene TRBJ1-2; 8 positions agree with TRBD1. The germline V gene has CDR1 MNHEY and CDR2 SVGAGI. The CDR3 covers 15 residues. Trimming at V came to 5 bases and at J to 4 bases, leaving 9 bases not matched to a gene. The CDR3 here is CASSPDRGIGYGYTF. DNA for the CDR3: TGTGCCAGCAGTCCCGACAGGGGAATCGGCTATGGCTACACCTTC.

The V and J genes are TRBV6-6 and TRBJ2-7; 9 bases map to TRBD1. Trimming at V came to 4 bases and at J to 5 bases, leaving 3 bases not matched to a gene. Germline-derived CDR1 and CDR2 are MNHNY and SVGAGI (reference sequence). The CDR3 is made up of 13 amino acids. This chain's CDR3 is CASSLGQGNEQYF. CDR3 nucleotide sequence: TGTGCCAGCAGTTTAGGACAGGGGAACGAGCAGTACTTC.

Relative to its sample, this clone is medium-sized. The V gene is TRBV7-8, the J gene TRBJ1-6; 8 bases align to TRBD1. The CDR3 is made up of 15 amino acids. From germline, CDR1 is SGHVS and CDR2 FQNEAQ. V trimming: 1 base; J trimming: 6 bases; junction bases outside the gene matches: 2. The CDR3 loop is CASSLGQGANSPLHF. CDR3 DNA: TGTGCCAGCAGCTTAGGTCAGGGGGCTAATTCACCCCTCCACTTT.

The CDR3 nucleotides are TGTGCCAGCAGCTTAGCTGGTAGGGGTACGCAGTATTTT. Protein product: CASSLAGRGTQYF. The chain combines TRBV11-3 with TRBJ2-3; a possible D gene is TRBD1 (5 bases). CDR3 size: 13 residues. The germline V gene encodes CDR1 SGHNT and CDR2 YENEEA. Trimming took off 1 base at V and 8 bases at J, with 10 bases between the two ends. The entire variable domain, with the rest obtained from reference TRBV11-3 and TRBJ2-3, is as follows: EAGVVQSPRYKIIEKKQPVAFWCNPISGHNTLYWYLQNLGQGPELLIRYENEEAVDDSQLPKDRFSAERLKGVDSTLKIQPAELGDSAVYLCASSLAGRGTQYFGPGTRLTVL.

The CDR3 spells CASSQRGTKNIQYF. CDR3 coding DNA: TGTGCCAGCAGTCAAAGGGGGACCAAAAACATTCAGTACTTC. The gene calls are TRBV5-5 and TRBJ2-4; TRBD1 might be the D (6 bases). In germline, CDR1 is SGHKS, CDR2 YYEKEE (reference sequence). This CDR3 has 14 residues. The V gene lost 5 bases and the J gene lost 2 bases, with 11 bases spanning the gap.

V is TRBV5-6 and J is TRBJ1-4; D unresolved. Trimming left V 1 base short and J 5 bases short, with 9 bases between. The CDR3 runs to 14 residues. In germline, CDR1 is SGHDT, CDR2 YYEEEE. The CDR3 sequence: CASSLRTLNEKLFF. The CDR3 DNA reads as TGTGCCAGCAGCTTGCGAACACTAAATGAAAAACTGTTTTTT.

This chain joins TRBV28 and TRBJ2-2, with D unclear. Germline assignment: CDR1 MDHEN and CDR2 SYDVKM. Trimming removed 3 bases from V and 0 bases from J, with 8 bases in between. This CDR3 is built from 15 residues. CDR3 protein: CASSFGYTNTGELFF. In DNA form, the CDR3 reads TGTGCCAGCAGTTTCGGGTATACGAACACCGGGGAGCTGTTTTTT.

The count of this clone is one. CDR3 amino acids: CASSVAPYRAGELFF. The CDR3 DNA follows: TGTGCCAGCAGCGTAGCCCCTTATAGAGCCGGGGAGCTGTTTTTT. J is TRBJ2-2 and V is TRBV9, with D unclear. The germline CDR1 and CDR2 sequences are SGDLS and YYNGEE. There are 15 residues in the CDR3. Trimming removed 0 bases at V and 6 bases at J, with 12 bases between. The full variable domain, with the rest looked up from reference TRBV9 and TRBJ2-2, is DSGVTQTPKHLITATGQRVTLRCSPRSGDLSVYWYQQSLDQGLQFLIQYYNGEERAKGNILERFSAQQFPDLHSELNLSSLELGDSALYFCASSVAPYRAGELFFGEGSRLTVL.

The chain has TRBV18 and TRBJ2-7; TRBD1 aligns across 10 bases. Germline V gene data show CDR1 as KGHSH and CDR2 as LQKENI. The CDR3 extends over 14 amino acids. With 5 bases clipped from V and 2 bases from J, the junction kept 3 bases outside the gene matches. The CDR3: CASSGGTGAYEQYF. CDR3 coding DNA: TGTGCCAGCTCAGGGGGGACAGGGGCCTACGAGCAGTACTTC.

This clone appeared a few times. The chain links TRBV7-9 to TRBJ2-3; the match to TRBD2 covers 14 bases. CDR3 size: 14 residues. CDR1 and CDR2 (germline): SEHNR, FQNEAQ (reference sequence). After removal of 10 bases from V and 2 bases from J, the junction contained 2 bases not matched to a gene. The CDR3 reads CATGLAGATDTQYF. The CDR3 nucleotides read TGTGCCACGGGACTAGCGGGAGCCACAGATACGCAGTATTTT.

The chain has TRBV10-3 and TRBJ1-3; TRBD1 matches at 7 bases. J was trimmed by 0 bases and V by 7 bases; bases with no gene match: 6. Germline V gene lookup returns CDR1 ENHRY and CDR2 SYGVKD. The CDR3 length is 15 residues. CDR3 nucleotide sequence: TGTGCCATCATTCCGGGACAGCACTCTGGAAACACCATATATTTT. Its protein product is CAIIPGQHSGNTIYF.

This chain joins TRBV7-6 and TRBJ1-4; D unclear. CDR1 and CDR2 (germline): SGHVS, FNYEAQ. The CDR3 consists of 15 residues. Deletions cut 1 base from V and 8 bases from J, with 14 bases between. This CDR3 is CASSLEYETQEKLFF. CDR3 bases: TGTGCCAGCAGCTTAGAGTATGAGACACAAGAAAAACTGTTTTTT.

V is TRBV11-1 and J is TRBJ2-1; 11 nucleotides line up with TRBD2. The germline CDR1 and CDR2 sequences are SGHAT and FQDESV (reference sequence). V shed 6 bases, J shed 2 bases, and the junction held 0 bases outside the gene matches. The CDR3 has 14 residues. CDR3 loop: CASRTSGTYNEQFF. The CDR3 DNA sequence: TGTGCCAGCAGGACTAGCGGGACCTACAATGAGCAGTTCTTC.

CDR3 nucleotides: TGCGCCAGCAGCCAAGGGCTCCGGATCAGGGATCACTATGGCTACACCTTC. Its protein is CASSQGLRIRDHYGYTF. The chain is built from TRBV4-3 and TRBJ1-2; TRBD1 is a possible D gene (5 bases). The CDR3 runs to 17 residues. Per germline, CDR1 LGHNA and CDR2 YSLEER. The V and J ends lost 1 base and 3 bases respectively, with 18 bases between them.